Many counts were recorded for the clone carrying this T cell receptor beta chain. The antigen is not known. RNA transcripts yielded amplified TCR beta CDR3 regions. The HTBI primer set drove a first-round RT-PCR of the TCR CDR3. TCRdb passed the multiplex PCR reads through MiXCR, listing each CDR3 protein once. The data contain fewer than 750,000 distinct CDR3 sequences, approximately 14% of them singletons. Among ophthalmopathy patients, the Clinical Activity Score reached at least 3, the NOSPECS grade reached at least 4, and duration remained under 3 months. The PBMCs had their origin in 7.5 to 10 ml of fresh peripheral blood. This record comes from a study of T cells in Graves' hyperthyroidism and ophthalmopathy. Findings and caveats of the study: Clonotypes that were expanded in thyroid above 0.001 mostly appeared in blood too.

The sequenced sample consisted of blood. This TCR came from a woman between 45 and 60 years old with Graves' ophthalmopathy.

CDR3 sequence (DNA): TGTGCCAGCAGTCGACTAGCTAGCACAGATACGCAGTATTTT. Amino acids: CASSRLASTDTQYF. This chain connects TRBV7-2 to TRBJ2-3, with 7 nucleotides matching TRBD2. The CDR3 has 14 residues. The junction had 3 bases not matched to a gene; V was cut back by 6 bases and J by 0 bases. Germline V gene lookup returns CDR1 SGHTA and CDR2 FQGNSA.